The subject of this entry is one T cell receptor beta chain. Its target antigen remains unknown. Base quality data are lacking; no much larger clone is found one base away. The data stem from a study of CD8 T cells in Susac syndrome (dated by TCRdb to about 2019). In terms of the full investigation: The study used repertoire sequencing to test whether antigen drove CD8+ T cell activation and differentiation in Susac syndrome. The clonality of the CD8+ T cell repertoire was compared across approximately 11 healthy donors, some 14 Susac syndrome patients and under 19 multiple sclerosis patients.

Study-level results and caveats: The TCR sequencing and HLA analysis was acknowledged to have included a relatively small number of individuals.

CDR1 and CDR2 are read off the germline V gene as SGHDT and YYEEEE. Counted from cysteine to phenylalanine, this CDR3 has 14 amino acids. The read is trimmed to its CDR3 DNA, 42 bases read in frame from base 1. V was cut back by 4 bases and J by 3 bases, leaving a gap of 13 bases between them. High-throughput TCR beta sequencing profiled peripheral blood CD8+ and CD4+ T cells from healthy donors, Susac syndrome patients and multiple sclerosis patients. The healthy donors served as controls matched for age and sex. Bulk CD8+ and CD4+ T cells were purified by magnetic negative isolation, whereas CD8+ TEMRA cells were enriched by FACS. Blood was collected in EDTA tubes and processed within 24 hours, with PBMCs isolated through density gradient centrifugation. PBMCs intended for TCR sequencing were cryopreserved in liquid nitrogen and were subsequently thawed in a 37 degrees C water bath. The sorted or isolated CD4+, CD8+ and CD8+ TEMRA cells reached a purity of at least 90%.

RNA was extracted using the RNeasy kit, and roughly 0.5 to 1 microgram was reverse transcribed with random hexamers. The immunoSEQ multiplex PCR assay, which covers 54 Vbeta and 13 Jbeta segments, was used to amplify TCR beta CDR3 regions. PCR amplification bias was corrected using a synthetic template baseline for primer optimization and computational correction. As for the original processing: Reads were assigned to V, D and J genes according to IMGT and analyzed in immunoSEQ Analyzer, with only productive sequences retained. To calculate clonality, Shannon entropy was normalized by log2 of the number of productive unique sequences and then subtracted from one. For each patient and control, public and private clones were evaluated among the 100 most prevalent clones. Clones were defined as Susac-specific if absent from the healthy and MS cohorts, from roughly 1,100 published viral clones and from other ImmuneACCESS disease sequences. TCRdb handled the public reads itself, with Q25 trimming in fastp and clone calling in MiXCR, and kept productive beta chains. Rows with one shared CDR3 protein collapse into an entry with the most common genes and DNA. In this record, the V and J calls reflect TCRdb's handling and not the investigators' own analysis. The sample table contains fewer than 65,000 distinct CDR3 sequences; only one count was recorded for around 94% of them. The ten largest account for about 0.21% of the sample.

This sequence was found in a human donor in good health. Here the chain combines TRBV5-6 and TRBJ1-2; the D gene is perhaps TRBD1, from 6 matching bases. What was sequenced was CD8+ T cells from PBMCs. The DNA sequence is as follows: TGTGCCAGCAGCCTGAGGGCAGGGGACTATGGCTACACCTTC. The translation is CASSLRAGDYGYTF.